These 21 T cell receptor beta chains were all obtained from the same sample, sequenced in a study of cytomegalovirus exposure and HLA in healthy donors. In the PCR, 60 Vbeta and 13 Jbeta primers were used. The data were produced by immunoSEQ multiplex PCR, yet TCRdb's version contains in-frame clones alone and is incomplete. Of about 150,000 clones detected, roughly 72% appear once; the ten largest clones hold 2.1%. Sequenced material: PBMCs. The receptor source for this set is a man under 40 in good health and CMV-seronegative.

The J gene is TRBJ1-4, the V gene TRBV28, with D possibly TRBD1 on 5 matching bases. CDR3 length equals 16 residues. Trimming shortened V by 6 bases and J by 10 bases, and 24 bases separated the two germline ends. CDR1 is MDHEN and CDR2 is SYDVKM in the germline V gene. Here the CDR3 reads CASSLRGAAGGGKLFF. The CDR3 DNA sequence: TGTGCCAGCAGCCTTCGTGGTGCGGCGGGGGGTGGAAAACTGTTTTTT.

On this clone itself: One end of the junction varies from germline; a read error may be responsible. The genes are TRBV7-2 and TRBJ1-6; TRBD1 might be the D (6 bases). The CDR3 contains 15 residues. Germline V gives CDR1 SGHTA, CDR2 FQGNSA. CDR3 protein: CASSYNRAQNSPLNF. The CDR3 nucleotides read TGTGCCAGCAGCTACAACAGGGCCCAGAATTCACCCCTCAACTTT.

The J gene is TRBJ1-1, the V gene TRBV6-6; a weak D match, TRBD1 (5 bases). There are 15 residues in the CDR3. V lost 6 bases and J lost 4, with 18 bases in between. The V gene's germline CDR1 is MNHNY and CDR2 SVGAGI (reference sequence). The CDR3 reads CASSPRQNLGTEAFF. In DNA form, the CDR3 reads TGTGCCAGCAGCCCACGACAGAATTTGGGCACTGAAGCTTTCTTT.

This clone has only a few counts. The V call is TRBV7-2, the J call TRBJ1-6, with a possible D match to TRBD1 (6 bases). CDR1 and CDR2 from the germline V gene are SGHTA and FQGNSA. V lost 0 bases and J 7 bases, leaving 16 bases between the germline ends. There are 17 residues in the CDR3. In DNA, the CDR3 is TGTGCCAGCAGCTTAGCTCCCCAAGGGGGTGTGAATTCACCCCTCCACTTT. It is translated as CASSLAPQGGVNSPLHF. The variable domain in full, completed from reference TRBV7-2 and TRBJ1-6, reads GAGVSQSPSNKVTEKGKDVELRCDPISGHTALYWYRQSLGQGLEFLIYFQGNSAPDKSGLPSDRFSAERTGGSVSTLTIQRTQQEDSAVYLCASSLAPQGGVNSPLHFGNGTRLTVT.

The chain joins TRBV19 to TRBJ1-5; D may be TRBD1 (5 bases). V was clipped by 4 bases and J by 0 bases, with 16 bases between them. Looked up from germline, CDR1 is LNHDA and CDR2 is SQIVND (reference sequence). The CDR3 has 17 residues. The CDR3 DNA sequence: TGTGCCAGTAGTACCCGACAGACCCACTATAGCAATCAGCCCCAGCATTTT. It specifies CASSTRQTHYSNQPQHF.

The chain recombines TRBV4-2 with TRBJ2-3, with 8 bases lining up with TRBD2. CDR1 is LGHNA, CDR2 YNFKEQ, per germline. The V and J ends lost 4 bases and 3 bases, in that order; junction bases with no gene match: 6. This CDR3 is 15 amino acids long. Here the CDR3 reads CASSRKRGPTDTQYF. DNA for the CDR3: TGTGCCAGCAGCCGGAAGCGGGGGCCTACAGATACGCAGTATTTT.

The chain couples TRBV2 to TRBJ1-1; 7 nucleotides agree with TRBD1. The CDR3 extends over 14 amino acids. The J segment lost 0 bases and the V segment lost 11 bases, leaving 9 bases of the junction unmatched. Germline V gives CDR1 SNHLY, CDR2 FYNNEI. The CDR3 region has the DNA TGTGCCCTTGGGGACAGTTTCATGAACACTGAAGCTTTCTTT. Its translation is CALGDSFMNTEAFF. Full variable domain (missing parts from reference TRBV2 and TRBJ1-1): EPEVTQTPSHQVTQMGQEVILRCVPISNHLYFYWYRQILGQKVEFLVSFYNNEISEKSEIFDDQFSVERPDGSNFTLKIRSTKLEDSAMYFCALGDSFMNTEAFFGQGTRLTVV.

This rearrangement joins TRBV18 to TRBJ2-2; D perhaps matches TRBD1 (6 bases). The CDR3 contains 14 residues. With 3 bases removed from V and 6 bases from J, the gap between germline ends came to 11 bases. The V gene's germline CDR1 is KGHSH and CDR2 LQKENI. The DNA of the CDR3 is TGTGCCAGCTCACCCCTCAGGGGCCCCGGGGAGCTGTTTTTT. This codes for CASSPLRGPGELFF.

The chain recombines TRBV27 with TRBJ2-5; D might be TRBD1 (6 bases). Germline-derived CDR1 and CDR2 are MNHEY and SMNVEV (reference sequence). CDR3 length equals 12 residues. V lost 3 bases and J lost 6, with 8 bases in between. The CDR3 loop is CASSFRGKTQYF. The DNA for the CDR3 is TGTGCCAGCAGTTTCAGGGGCAAGACCCAGTACTTC.

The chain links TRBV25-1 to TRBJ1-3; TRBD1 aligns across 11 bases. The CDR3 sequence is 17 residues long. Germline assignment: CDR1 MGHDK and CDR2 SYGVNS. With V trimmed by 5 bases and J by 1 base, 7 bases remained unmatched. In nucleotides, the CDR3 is TGTGCCAGCAGTAATTACGGGACAGGGGGTTCTGGAAACACCATATATTTT. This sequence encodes CASSNYGTGGSGNTIYF. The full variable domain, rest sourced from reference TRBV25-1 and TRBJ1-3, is EADIYQTPRYLVIGTGKKITLECSQTMGHDKMYWYQQDPGMELHLIHYSYGVNSTEKGDLSSESTVSRIRTEHFPLTLESARPSHTSQYLCASSNYGTGGSGNTIYFGEGSWLTVV.

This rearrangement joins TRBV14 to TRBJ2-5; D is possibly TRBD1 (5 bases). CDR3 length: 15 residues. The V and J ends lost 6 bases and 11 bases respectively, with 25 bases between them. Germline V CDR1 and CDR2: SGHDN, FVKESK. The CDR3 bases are TGTGCCAGCAGACCGGTGGGGCAGGGCGAAGGGGCGCAGTACTTC. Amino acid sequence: CASRPVGQGEGAQYF. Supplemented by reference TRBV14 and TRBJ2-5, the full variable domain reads EAGVTQFPSHSVIEKGQTVTLRCDPISGHDNLYWYRRVMGKEIKFLLHFVKESKQDESGMPNNRFLAERTGGTYSTLKVQPAELEDSGVYFCASRPVGQGEGAQYFGPGTRLLVL.

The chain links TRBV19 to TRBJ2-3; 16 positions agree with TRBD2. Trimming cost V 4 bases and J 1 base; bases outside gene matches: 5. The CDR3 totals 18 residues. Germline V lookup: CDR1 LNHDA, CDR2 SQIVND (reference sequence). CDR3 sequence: CASSKGLAGGRGTDTQYF. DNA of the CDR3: TGTGCCAGTAGTAAGGGACTAGCGGGGGGGCGGGGCACAGATACGCAGTATTTT.

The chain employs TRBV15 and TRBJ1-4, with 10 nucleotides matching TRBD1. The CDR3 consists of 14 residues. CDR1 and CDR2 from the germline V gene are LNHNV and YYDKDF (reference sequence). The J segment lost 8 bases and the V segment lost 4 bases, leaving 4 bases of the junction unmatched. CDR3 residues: CATSTGTGDEKLFF. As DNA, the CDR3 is TGTGCCACCAGCACCGGGACAGGGGACGAAAAACTGTTTTTT.

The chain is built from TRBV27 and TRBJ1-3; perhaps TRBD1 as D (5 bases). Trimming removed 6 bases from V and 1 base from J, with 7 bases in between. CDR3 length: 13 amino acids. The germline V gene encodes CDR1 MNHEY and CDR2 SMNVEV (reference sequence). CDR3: CASSRVSGNTIYF. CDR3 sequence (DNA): TGTGCCAGCAGCAGGGTTTCTGGAAACACCATATATTTT.

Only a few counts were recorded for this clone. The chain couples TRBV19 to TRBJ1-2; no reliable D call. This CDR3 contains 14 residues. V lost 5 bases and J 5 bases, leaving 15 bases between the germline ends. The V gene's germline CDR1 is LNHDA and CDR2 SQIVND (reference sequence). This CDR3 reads CASSVKTRGYGYTF. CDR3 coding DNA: TGTGCCAGTAGTGTAAAGACCCGGGGTTATGGCTACACCTTC.

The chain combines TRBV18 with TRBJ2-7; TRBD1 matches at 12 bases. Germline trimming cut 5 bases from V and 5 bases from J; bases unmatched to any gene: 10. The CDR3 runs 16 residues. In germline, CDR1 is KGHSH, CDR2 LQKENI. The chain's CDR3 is CASSAKGQGASNEQYF. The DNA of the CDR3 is TGTGCCAGCTCAGCCAAGGGACAGGGGGCGAGCAACGAGCAGTACTTC.

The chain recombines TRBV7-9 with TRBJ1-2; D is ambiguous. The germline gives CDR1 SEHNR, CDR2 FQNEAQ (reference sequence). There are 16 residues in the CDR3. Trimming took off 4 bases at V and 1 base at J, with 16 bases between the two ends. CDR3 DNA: TGTGCCAGCAGCTCCCCCCGTAACATAAATAACTATGGCTACACCTTC. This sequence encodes CASSSPRNINNYGYTF.

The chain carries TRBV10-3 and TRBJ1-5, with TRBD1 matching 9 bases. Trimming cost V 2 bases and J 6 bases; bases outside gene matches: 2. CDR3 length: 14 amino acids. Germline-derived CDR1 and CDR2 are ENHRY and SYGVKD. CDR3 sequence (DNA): TGTGCCATCAGTGAGACAGGGGGCCCTCAGCCCCAGCATTTT. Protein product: CAISETGGPQPQHF.

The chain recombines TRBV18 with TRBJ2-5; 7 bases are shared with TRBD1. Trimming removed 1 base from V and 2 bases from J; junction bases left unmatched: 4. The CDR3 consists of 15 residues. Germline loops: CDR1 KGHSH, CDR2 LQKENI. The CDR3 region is CASSPQGAGQETQYF. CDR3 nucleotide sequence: TGTGCCAGCTCACCACAGGGGGCAGGGCAAGAGACCCAGTACTTC.

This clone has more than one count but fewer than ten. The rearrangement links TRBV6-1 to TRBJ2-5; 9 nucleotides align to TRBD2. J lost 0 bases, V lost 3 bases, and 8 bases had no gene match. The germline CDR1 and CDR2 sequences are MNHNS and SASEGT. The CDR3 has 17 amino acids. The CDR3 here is CASSDGLAGTYQETQYF. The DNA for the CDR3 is TGTGCCAGCAGTGACGGGCTAGCGGGGACGTACCAAGAGACCCAGTACTTC.

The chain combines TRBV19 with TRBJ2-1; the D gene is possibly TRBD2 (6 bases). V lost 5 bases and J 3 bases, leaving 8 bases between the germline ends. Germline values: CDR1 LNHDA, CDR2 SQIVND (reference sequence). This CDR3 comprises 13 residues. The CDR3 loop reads CASSATSYNEQFF. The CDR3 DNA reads TGTGCCAGTAGTGCGACTAGCTACAATGAGCAGTTCTTC.